This TCR beta chain was captured in a study of blood T cells in healthy people across ages. General study findings and limits: Comparison with aged donors showed that long-lived donors had more naive CD4+ cells and higher diversity.

The CDR3 runs to 12 residues. Germline CDR1 reads DFQATT; CDR2 reads SNEGSKA (reference sequence). The use of a sample-barcoded 5' primer and a J-beta primer mix characterized a second PCR of about 7 to 12 cycles. Each CDR3 protein is one row after TCRdb ran MiXCR on the 5' RACE reads. There are roughly 1 million distinct CDR3 sequences in the sample; around 27% occur only once, and 0.65% to 0.75% lies in the top ten. In each sample, at least 6 million PBMCs were isolated. Comments on this clonotype: Its antigen is not known.

Separately, the same data were catalogued under a study of T cells of mothers and their children.

This chain connects TRBV20-1 to TRBJ2-5; D is unclear. The J call may be in error: the DNA end matches TRBJ2-1 better. This TCR was recovered from a girl aged 2-15 years in good health. The sample consisted of blood. The CDR3 here is CSARVRPDAQFF. The CDR3 DNA reads as TGCAGTGCTAGAGTAAGGCCGGACGCGCAGTTCTTC.